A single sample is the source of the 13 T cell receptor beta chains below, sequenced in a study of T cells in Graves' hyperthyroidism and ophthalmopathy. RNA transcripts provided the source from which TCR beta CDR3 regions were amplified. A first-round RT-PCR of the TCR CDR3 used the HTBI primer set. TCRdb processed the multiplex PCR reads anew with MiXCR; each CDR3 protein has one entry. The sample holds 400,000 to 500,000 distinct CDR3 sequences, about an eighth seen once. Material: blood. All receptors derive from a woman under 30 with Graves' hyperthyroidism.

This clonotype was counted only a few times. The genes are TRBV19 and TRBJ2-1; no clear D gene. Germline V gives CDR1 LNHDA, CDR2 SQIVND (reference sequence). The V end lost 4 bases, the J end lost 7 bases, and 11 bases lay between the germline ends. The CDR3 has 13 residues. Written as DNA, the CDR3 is TGTGCCAGTAGTAAGCTGGTAGGGAATGAGCAGTTCTTC. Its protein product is CASSKLVGNEQFF.

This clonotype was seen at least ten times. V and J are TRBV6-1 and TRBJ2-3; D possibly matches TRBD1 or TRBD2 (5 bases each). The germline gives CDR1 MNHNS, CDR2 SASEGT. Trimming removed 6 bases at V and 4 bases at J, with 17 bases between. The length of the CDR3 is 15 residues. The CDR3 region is CASSQSIRGADTQYF. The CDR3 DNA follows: TGTGCCAGCAGCCAGTCCATTCGGGGCGCAGATACGCAGTATTTT.

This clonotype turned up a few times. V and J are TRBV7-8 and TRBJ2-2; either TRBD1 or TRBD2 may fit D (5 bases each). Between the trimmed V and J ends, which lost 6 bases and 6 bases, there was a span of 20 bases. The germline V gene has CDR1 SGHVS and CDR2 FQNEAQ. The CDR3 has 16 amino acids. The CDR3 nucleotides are TGTGCCAGCAGAAACCCGGGACGGCAGATCCCCGGGGAGCTGTTTTTT. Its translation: CASRNPGRQIPGELFF.

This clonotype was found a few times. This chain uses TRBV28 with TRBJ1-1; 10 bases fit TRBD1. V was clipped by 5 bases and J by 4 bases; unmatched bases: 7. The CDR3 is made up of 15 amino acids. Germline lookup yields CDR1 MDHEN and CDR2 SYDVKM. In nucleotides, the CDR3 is TGTGCCAGCAGTCCGGGGGGGACAGGGGCCACTGAAGCTTTCTTT. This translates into CASSPGGTGATEAFF. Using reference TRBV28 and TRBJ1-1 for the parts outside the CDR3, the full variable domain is DVKVTQSSRYLVKRTGEKVFLECVQDMDHENMFWYRQDPGLGLRLIYFSYDVKMKEKGDIPEGYSVSREKKERFSLILESASTNQTSMYLCASSPGGTGATEAFFGQGTRLTVV.

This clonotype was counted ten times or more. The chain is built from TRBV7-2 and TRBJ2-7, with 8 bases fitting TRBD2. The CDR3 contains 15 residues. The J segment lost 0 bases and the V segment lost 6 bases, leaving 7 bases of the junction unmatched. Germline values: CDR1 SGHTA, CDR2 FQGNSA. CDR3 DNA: TGTGCCAGCAGGCCAAGCGGGAGATCCTCCTACGAGCAGTACTTC. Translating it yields CASRPSGRSSYEQYF. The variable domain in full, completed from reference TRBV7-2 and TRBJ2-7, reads GAGVSQSPSNKVTEKGKDVELRCDPISGHTALYWYRQSLGQGLEFLIYFQGNSAPDKSGLPSDRFSAERTGGSVSTLTIQRTQQEDSAVYLCASRPSGRSSYEQYFGPGTRLTVT.

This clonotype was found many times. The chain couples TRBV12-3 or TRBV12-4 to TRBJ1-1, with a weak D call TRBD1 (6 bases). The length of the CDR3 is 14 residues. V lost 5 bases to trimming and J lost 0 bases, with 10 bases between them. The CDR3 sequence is CASSIDRMNTEAFF. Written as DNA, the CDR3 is TGTGCCAGCAGTATAGACAGGATGAACACTGAAGCTTTCTTT.

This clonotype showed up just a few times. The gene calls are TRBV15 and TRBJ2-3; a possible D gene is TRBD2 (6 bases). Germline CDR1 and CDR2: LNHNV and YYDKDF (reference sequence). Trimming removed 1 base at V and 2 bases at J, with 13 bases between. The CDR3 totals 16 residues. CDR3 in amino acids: CATSRGAGGHTDTQYF. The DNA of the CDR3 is TGTGCCACCAGCAGAGGAGCGGGCGGCCACACAGATACGCAGTATTTT.

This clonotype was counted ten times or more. DNA of the CDR3: TGTGCCAGCAGACAACGGACAGGGAACACCGGGGAGCTGTTTTTT. Its translation is CASRQRTGNTGELFF. The rearrangement joins TRBV6-1 to TRBJ2-2, with 7 bases lining up with TRBD1. Germline assignment: CDR1 MNHNS and CDR2 SASEGT. J gave up 1 base and V 6 bases, and 5 bases lay outside the gene matches. The CDR3 is 15 amino acids.

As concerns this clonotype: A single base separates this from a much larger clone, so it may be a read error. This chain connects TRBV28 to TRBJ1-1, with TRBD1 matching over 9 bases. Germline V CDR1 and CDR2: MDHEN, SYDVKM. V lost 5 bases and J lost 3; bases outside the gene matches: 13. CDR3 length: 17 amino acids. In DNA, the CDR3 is TGTGCCAGCAGTCTTCCCCACAGGGGGCGTATGGACACTGAAGCTTTCTTT. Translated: CASSLPHRGRMDTEAFF.

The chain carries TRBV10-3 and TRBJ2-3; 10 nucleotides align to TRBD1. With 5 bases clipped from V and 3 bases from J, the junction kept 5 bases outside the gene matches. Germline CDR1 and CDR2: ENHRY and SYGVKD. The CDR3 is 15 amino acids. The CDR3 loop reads CAISRDRGWTDTQYF. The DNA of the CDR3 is TGTGCCATCAGTCGGGACAGGGGCTGGACAGATACGCAGTATTTT.

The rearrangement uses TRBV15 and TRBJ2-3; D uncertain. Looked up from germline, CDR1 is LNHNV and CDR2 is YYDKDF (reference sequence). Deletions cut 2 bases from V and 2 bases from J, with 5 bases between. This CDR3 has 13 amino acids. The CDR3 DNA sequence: TGTGCCACCAGCAGAAGTAACACAGATACGCAGTATTTT. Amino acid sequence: CATSRSNTDTQYF.

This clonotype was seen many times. The CDR3 protein is CASSGGQVGRGYTF. Here the CDR3 DNA reads TGTGCCAGCAGCGGGGGACAGGTTGGAAGGGGCTACACCTTC. The rearrangement uses TRBV9 and TRBJ1-2; 8 bases map to TRBD1. V was pared by 3 bases and J by 8 bases, with 9 bases of the junction left unmatched. The CDR3 consists of 14 residues. Germline V CDR1 and CDR2: SGDLS, YYNGEE. The variable domain in full, completed from reference TRBV9 and TRBJ1-2, reads DSGVTQTPKHLITATGQRVTLRCSPRSGDLSVYWYQQSLDQGLQFLIQYYNGEERAKGNILERFSAQQFPDLHSELNLSSLELGDSALYFCASSGGQVGRGYTFGSGTRLTVV.

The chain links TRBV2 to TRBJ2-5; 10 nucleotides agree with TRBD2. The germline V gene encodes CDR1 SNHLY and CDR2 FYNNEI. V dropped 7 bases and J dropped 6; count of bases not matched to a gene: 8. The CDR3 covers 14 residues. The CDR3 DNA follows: TGTGCCAGCACTCGGAGCGGGAGGGTGAAGACCCAGTACTTC. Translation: CASTRSGRVKTQYF.